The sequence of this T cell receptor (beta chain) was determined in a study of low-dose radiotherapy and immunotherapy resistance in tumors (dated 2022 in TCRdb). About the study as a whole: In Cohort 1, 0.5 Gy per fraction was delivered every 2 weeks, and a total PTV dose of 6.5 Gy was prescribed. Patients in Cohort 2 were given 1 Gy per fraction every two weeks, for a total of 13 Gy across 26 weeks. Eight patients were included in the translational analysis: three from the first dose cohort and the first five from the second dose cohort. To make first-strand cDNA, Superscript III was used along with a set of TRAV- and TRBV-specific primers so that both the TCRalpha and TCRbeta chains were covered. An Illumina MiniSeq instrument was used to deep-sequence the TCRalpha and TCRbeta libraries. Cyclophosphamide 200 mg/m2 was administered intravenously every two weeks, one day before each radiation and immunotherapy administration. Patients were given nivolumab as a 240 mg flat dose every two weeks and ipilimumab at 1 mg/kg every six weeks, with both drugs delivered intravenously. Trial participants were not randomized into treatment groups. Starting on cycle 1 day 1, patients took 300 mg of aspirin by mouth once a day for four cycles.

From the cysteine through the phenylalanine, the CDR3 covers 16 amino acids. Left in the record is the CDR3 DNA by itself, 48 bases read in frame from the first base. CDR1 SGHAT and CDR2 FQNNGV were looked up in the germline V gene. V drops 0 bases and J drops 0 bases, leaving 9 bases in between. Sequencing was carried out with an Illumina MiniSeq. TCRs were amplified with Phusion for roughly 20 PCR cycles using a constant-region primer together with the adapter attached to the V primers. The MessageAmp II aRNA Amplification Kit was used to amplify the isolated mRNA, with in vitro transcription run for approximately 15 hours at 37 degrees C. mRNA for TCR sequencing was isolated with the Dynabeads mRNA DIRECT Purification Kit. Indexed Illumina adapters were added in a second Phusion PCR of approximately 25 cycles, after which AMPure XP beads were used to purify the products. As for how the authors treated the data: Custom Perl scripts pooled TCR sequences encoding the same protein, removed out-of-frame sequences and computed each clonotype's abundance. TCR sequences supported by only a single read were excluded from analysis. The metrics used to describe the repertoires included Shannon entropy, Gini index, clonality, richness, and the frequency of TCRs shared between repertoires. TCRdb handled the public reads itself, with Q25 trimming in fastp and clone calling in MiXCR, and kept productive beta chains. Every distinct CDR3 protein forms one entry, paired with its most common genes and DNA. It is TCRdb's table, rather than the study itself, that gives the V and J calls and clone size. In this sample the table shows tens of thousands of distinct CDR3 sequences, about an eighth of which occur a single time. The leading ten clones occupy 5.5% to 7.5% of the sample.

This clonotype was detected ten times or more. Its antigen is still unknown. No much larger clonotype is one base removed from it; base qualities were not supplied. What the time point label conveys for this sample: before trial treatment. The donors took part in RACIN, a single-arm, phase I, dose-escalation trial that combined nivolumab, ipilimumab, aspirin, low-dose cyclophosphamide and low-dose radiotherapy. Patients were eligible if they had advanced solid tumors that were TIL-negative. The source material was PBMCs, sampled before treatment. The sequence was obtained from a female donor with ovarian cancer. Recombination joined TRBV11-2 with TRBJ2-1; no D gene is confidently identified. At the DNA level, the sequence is TGTGCCAGCAGCTTAGAGGCCTATCCCTCCTACAATGAGCAGTTCTTC. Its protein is CASSLEAYPSYNEQFF. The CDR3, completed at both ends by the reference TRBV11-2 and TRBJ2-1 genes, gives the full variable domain EAGVAQSPRYKIIEKRQSVAFWCNPISGHATLYWYQQILGQGPKLLIQFQNNGVVDDSQLPKDRFSAERLKGVDSTLKIQPAKLEDSAVYLCASSLEAYPSYNEQFFGPGTRLTVL.